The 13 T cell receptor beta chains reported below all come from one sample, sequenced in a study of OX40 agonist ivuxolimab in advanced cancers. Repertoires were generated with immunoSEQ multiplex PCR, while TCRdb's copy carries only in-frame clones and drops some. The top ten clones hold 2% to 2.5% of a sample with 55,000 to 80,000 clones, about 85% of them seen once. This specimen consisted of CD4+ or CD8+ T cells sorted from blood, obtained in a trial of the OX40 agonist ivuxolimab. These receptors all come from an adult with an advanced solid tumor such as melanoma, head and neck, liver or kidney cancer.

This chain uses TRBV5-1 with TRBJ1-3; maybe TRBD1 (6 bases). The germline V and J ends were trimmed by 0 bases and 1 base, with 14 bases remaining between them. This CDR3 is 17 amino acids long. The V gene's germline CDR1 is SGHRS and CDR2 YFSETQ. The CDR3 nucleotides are TGCGCCAGCAGCTTGGCCTCTGGACAGTCTTCTGGAAACACCATATATTTT. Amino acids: CASSLASGQSSGNTIYF.

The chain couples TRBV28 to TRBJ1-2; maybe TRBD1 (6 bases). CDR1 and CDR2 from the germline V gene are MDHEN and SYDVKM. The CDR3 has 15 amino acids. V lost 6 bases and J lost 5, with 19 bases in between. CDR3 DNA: TGTGCCAGCAGGATCGCGCAGGGGAGGAATTATGGCTACACCTTC. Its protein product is CASRIAQGRNYGYTF.

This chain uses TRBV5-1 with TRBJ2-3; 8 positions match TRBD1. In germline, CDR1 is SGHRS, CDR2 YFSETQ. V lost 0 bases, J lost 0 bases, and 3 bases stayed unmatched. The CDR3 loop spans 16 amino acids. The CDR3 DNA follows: TGCGCCAGCAGCTTGGGACAGGGGCCCAGCACAGATACGCAGTATTTT. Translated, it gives CASSLGQGPSTDTQYF.

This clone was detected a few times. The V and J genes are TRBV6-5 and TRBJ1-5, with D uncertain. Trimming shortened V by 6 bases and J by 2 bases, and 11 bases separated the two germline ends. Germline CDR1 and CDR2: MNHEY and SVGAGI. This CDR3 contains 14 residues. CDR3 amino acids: CASRGGSRNQPQHF. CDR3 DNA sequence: TGTGCCAGCAGGGGAGGGTCCCGCAATCAGCCCCAGCATTTT.

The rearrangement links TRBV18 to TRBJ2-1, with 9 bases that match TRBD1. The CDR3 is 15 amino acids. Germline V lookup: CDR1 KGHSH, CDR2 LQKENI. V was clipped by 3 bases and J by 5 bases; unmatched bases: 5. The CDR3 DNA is TGTGCCAGCTCACCGGGACAGGGTCGAAACAATGAGCAGTTCTTC. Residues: CASSPGQGRNNEQFF.

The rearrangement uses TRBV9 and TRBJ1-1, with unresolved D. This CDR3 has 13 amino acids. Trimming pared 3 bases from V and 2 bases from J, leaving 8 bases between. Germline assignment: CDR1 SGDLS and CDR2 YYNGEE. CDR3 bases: TGTGCCAGCAGCGCCAGAGACAACACTGAAGCTTTCTTT. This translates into CASSARDNTEAFF.

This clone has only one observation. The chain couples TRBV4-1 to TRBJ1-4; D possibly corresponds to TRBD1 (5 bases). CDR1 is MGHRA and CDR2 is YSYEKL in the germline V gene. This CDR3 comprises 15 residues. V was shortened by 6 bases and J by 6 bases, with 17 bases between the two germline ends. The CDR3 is CASSWRDGSYEKLFF. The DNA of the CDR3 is TGCGCCAGCAGTTGGCGGGACGGCAGTTATGAAAAACTGTTTTTT.

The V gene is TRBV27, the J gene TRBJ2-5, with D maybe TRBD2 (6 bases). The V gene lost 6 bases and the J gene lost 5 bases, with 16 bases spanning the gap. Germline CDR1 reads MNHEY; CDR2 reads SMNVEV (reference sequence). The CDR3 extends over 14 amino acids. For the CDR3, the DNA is TGTGCCAGCAGCGCCTACGGGGAGGTGGAGACCCAGTACTTC. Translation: CASSAYGEVETQYF.

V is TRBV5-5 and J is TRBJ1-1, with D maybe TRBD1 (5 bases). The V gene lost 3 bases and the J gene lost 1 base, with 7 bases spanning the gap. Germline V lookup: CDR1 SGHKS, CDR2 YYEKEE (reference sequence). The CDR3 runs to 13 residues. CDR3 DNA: TGTGCCAGCAGCTATCAGGGGAACACTGAAGCTTTCTTT. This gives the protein CASSYQGNTEAFF.

The CDR3 region is CASSPDRGRDTQYF. The CDR3 nucleotides read TGTGCCAGCAGCCCAGACAGGGGGAGAGATACGCAGTATTTT. V usage is TRBV2 and J usage is TRBJ2-3, with TRBD1 identical over 9 bases. J was trimmed by 5 bases and V by 6 bases; bases with no gene match: 6. CDR1 and CDR2 from the germline V gene are SNHLY and FYNNEI. This CDR3 is built from 14 residues.

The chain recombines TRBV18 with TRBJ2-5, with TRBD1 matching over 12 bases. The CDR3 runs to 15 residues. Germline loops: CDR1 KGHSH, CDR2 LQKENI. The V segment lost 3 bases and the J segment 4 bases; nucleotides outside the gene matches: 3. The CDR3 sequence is CASSPGTGGGETQYF. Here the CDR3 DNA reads TGTGCCAGCTCACCCGGGACAGGGGGCGGAGAGACCCAGTACTTC.

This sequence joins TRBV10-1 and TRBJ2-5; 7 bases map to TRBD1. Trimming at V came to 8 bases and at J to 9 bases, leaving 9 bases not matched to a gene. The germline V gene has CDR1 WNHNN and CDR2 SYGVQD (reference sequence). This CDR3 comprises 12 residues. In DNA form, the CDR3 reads TGCGCCAGCGGGGACAGTCTGGAGCCCCAGTACTTC. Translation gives CASGDSLEPQYF.

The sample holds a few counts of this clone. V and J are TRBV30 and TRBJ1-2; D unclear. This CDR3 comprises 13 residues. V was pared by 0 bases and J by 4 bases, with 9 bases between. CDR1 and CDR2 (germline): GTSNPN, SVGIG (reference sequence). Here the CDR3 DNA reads TGTGCCTGGAGTGTACAGAGAGGCTATGGCTACACCTTC. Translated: CAWSVQRGYGYTF.